The 3 T cell receptor beta chains given below trace back to one sample, sequenced in a study of blood T cells in healthy people across ages. Using a J-beta primer mix together with a sample-barcoded 5' primer, a second PCR was run for roughly 6 to 12 cycles. TCRdb re-called the 5' RACE reads with MiXCR, one entry per CDR3 protein. Counted here are around 1,900,000 distinct CDR3 sequences, roughly 43% occurring once; the ten biggest clones make up 20% to 25%. Sequenced: blood. These TCRs come from a human donor in good health.

This clonotype was counted ten times or more. The chain is built from TRBV7-2 and TRBJ2-7; the D call may be TRBD1 or TRBD2 (5 bases each). The CDR3 has 13 amino acids. V was trimmed by 5 bases and J by 3 bases, leaving 11 bases between them. CDR1 is SGHTA, CDR2 FQGNSA, per germline. The CDR3 spells CASSPGTYYEQYF. The CDR3 DNA follows: TGTGCCAGCAGCCCTGGGACCTACTACGAGCAGTACTTC. The full variable domain, with the rest looked up from reference TRBV7-2 and TRBJ2-7, is GAGVSQSPSNKVTEKGKDVELRCDPISGHTALYWYRQSLGQGLEFLIYFQGNSAPDKSGLPSDRFSAERTGGSVSTLTIQRTQQEDSAVYLCASSPGTYYEQYFGPGTRLTVT.

V gene TRBV7-2 combines with J gene TRBJ2-1, with D possibly matching TRBD2 (5 bases). Between the trimmed V and J ends, which lost 5 bases and 6 bases, there was a span of 20 bases. The CDR3 is 16 residues long. Germline loops: CDR1 SGHTA, CDR2 FQGNSA. This CDR3 is CASSPWVLGLRNEQFF. The CDR3 coding sequence is TGTGCCAGCAGCCCCTGGGTCCTTGGACTGCGCAATGAGCAGTTCTTC.

The rearrangement links TRBV20-1 to TRBJ1-4; D remains unclear. Germline lookup yields CDR1 DFQATT and CDR2 SNEGSKA (reference sequence). Between the trimmed V and J ends, which lost 3 bases and 4 bases, there was a span of 6 bases. This CDR3 is 12 amino acids long. CDR3: CSASLSNEKLFF. CDR3 in DNA: TGCAGTGCTAGTCTGAGTAATGAAAAACTGTTTTTT.